Following are 7 T cell receptor beta chains from one sample sequenced in a study of radiotherapy plus CTLA-4 blockade in lung cancer. The method was immunoSEQ multiplex PCR; TCRdb's version includes in-frame clones alone and lacks a portion of them. The data show 80,000 to 100,000 clones, almost 90% seen once. The input for sequencing was peripheral blood, taken from a patient treated with radiotherapy plus ipilimumab. The receptors derive from a human donor with non-small cell lung cancer that progressed on radiotherapy plus ipilimumab.

The chain combines TRBV27 with TRBJ2-1; 7 bases line up with TRBD2. CDR1 and CDR2 (germline): MNHEY, SMNVEV (reference sequence). The V segment lost 6 bases and the J segment 7 bases; nucleotides outside the gene matches: 6. The CDR3 extends over 13 amino acids. Here the CDR3 reads CASRAGTKNEQFF. The DNA of the CDR3 is TGTGCCAGCAGAGCGGGGACGAAGAATGAGCAGTTCTTC.

This clone has more than one count but fewer than ten. The chain uses TRBV5-1 and TRBJ1-2; 8 bases are shared with TRBD1. Trimming cost V 0 bases and J 2 bases; bases outside gene matches: 15. The germline CDR1 and CDR2 sequences are SGHRS and YFSETQ. This CDR3 has 19 residues. CDR3 DNA: TGCGCCAGCAGCTTGGGACTGTTTACAGGGGGAGCACGAAACTATGGCTACACCTTC. This gives the protein CASSLGLFTGGARNYGYTF.

The chain recombines TRBV7-2 with TRBJ2-1, with D uncertain. Germline V gives CDR1 SGHTA, CDR2 FQGNSA. The V and J ends lost 5 bases and 3 bases respectively, with 8 bases between them. The CDR3 runs 13 residues. The CDR3 reads CASSLPVYNEQFF. CDR3 nucleotide sequence: TGTGCCAGCAGCCTCCCGGTCTACAATGAGCAGTTCTTC.

V and J are TRBV18 and TRBJ2-7; TRBD1 aligns across 8 bases. The germline gives CDR1 KGHSH, CDR2 LQKENI. This CDR3 comprises 17 residues. The V gene end was trimmed by 6 bases and the J gene end by 5 bases; junction bases not matched to a gene: 18. The CDR3 region is CASSFSGPGGSLDEQYF. The CDR3 DNA reads as TGTGCCAGCTCCTTTTCGGGGCCAGGGGGCTCTCTAGACGAGCAGTACTTC.

This sequence joins TRBV5-8 and TRBJ1-2; TRBD1 agrees at 7 bases. Germline values: CDR1 SGHTS, CDR2 YDEGEE. The length of the CDR3 is 14 residues. J was trimmed by 6 bases and V by 4 bases; bases with no gene match: 9. In DNA, the CDR3 is TGTGCCAGCAGCCGAAAACAGGGGTTGAATGGCTACACCTTC. It yields the protein CASSRKQGLNGYTF. Complete variable domain (other parts from reference TRBV5-8 and TRBJ1-2): EAGVTQSPTHLIKTRGQQATLRCSPISGHTSVYWYQQALGLGLQFLLWYDEGEERNRGNFPPRFSGRQFPNYSSELNVNALELEDSALYLCASSRKQGLNGYTFGSGTRLTVV.

The chain recombines TRBV29-1 with TRBJ2-5, with 9 bases fitting TRBD1. Per germline, CDR1 SQVTM and CDR2 ANQGSEA. This CDR3 is 18 amino acids long. The ends lost 6 bases at V and 2 bases at J; junction bases unmatched: 19. CDR3 sequence: CSVGPGTGNFAIQETQYF. CDR3 bases: TGCAGCGTAGGACCCGGGACAGGGAACTTCGCGATTCAAGAGACCCAGTACTTC.

This clone was picked up a small number of times. CDR3 region: CASSPSGGTYTGELFF. The CDR3 region has the DNA TGTGCCAGCAGCCCGAGTGGCGGGACCTACACCGGGGAGCTGTTTTTT. This sequence joins TRBV9 and TRBJ2-2, with D tentatively TRBD2 (6 bases). The CDR3 length is 16 residues. CDR1 is SGDLS and CDR2 is YYNGEE in the germline V gene. Trimming removed 4 bases at V and 3 bases at J, with 16 bases between.